This is a list of T cell receptor beta chains from one sample in a study of radiation and T cells in renal cell carcinoma. TCRdb keeps only in-frame clones here, not all; method: immunoSEQ multiplex PCR. The sample has around 75,000 clones, 82% seen once. Sample: blood, taken from a patient whose treatment included radiotherapy and nephrectomy. These receptors came from a man aged 60 to 69 with renal cell carcinoma. Both conserved end residues are part of each CDR3.

j_gene,v_gene,CDR3aa
TRBJ2-5,TRBV19,CASSTPGAQETQYF
TRBJ2-5,TRBV19,CASMPDHRETQYF
TRBJ1-1,TRBV19,CASSMERRDTEAFF
TRBJ2-1,TRBV7-9,CASSISWGDEQFF
TRBJ1-2,TRBV6-1,CASTPGASGYTF
TRBJ1-1,TRBV7-9,CASSPTGDSDEAFF
TRBJ1-1,TRBV9,CASSPRPNTEAFF
TRBJ2-7,TRBV21-1,CASSKGGGQGYEQYF
TRBJ2-5,TRBV7-9,CASSLDGGTETQYF
TRBJ2-3,TRBV9,CASSVPSSTDTQYF
TRBJ2-3,TRBV5-1,CASSLVGRSKADTQYF
TRBJ2-7,TRBV1,CTSSQFSRTSGRGTFYEQYF
TRBJ1-2,TRBV2,CASSAQPNYGYTF
TRBJ1-6,TRBV6-5,CASLGTADSPLHF
TRBJ1-1,TRBV19,CASSIFPGRGVRRMNTEAFF
TRBJ2-7,TRBV7-2,CASSLVADGSYEQYF
TRBJ2-5,TRBV5-1,CASSRTLSAETQYF
TRBJ2-2,TRBV27,CASSLDRGYTGELFF
TRBJ1-2,TRBV19,CASSAAGTGWDGYTF
TRBJ2-5,TRBV10-3,CAISERAGGTETQYF
TRBJ2-1,TRBV10-1,CASSRGPGLAGDSYNEQFF
TRBJ2-7,TRBV7-3,CASSPQTGTYEQYF